This T cell receptor beta chain was retrieved from a study of blood T cells in healthy people across ages (dated by TCRdb to between 2015 and 2016). Study-wide context: In model experiments, template switching captured about one uniquely barcoded TCR beta cDNA molecule for every two T cells. To track age-related changes in TCR beta repertoire diversity, the study relied on deep sequencing normalized with unique cDNA molecular identifiers. Four age groups were formed from the donors: young (average about 15 years), middle-aged (approximately 39), aged (roughly 59) and long-lived (around 82). Donors of different ages were randomly distributed across sequencing lanes to avoid experimental bias. Using the same blood draw, the study looked at two additional independent replicas of 1 million unique cDNA reads for two donors, one aged 18 to 30 and the other aged 80 or older.

The library was produced with 5' RACE. A second PCR of about 7 to 12 cycles was performed with a sample-barcoded 5' primer and a J-beta primer mix. Each TCR beta cDNA molecule received a unique molecular identifier from a template-switch 5' adaptor carrying 12 random nucleotides. At least 2.5 million CDR3-containing paired-end reads were obtained from each sample. The Mint cDNA synthesis kit, primed by a TRBC-specific oligonucleotide, was used to synthesize first-strand cDNA from all RNA. Following uracil-DNA glycosylase treatment, a first 18-cycle PCR with universal primers M1SS and BC2_uni_R was performed on all cDNA. Processing in the source paper ran as follows. Normalization of each sample was performed by random selection of 1 million high-quality reads, each carrying a distinct molecular identifier. Instead of being binned into consensus sequences, reads that shared molecular identifiers were thrown out. MiTCR, set to a Q25 quality threshold and the strictest error-elimination algorithm, was used for CDR3 identification, clonotype clustering and error correction. A nonparametric unseen species model with Euler transformation was used to estimate lower-bound total TCR beta diversity. TCRdb reprocessed the public reads (quality trimming at Q25 with fastp, clone calling with MiXCR) and kept in-frame beta chains. Each entry merges the rows of one CDR3 protein and shows their most common DNA and genes. Clone size and V and J calls follow TCRdb, not the original study. This sample has some 1.8 million distinct CDR3 sequences in its table, and around 40% of those were observed once. The leading ten clones occupy about 21% of the sample.

Of note for this clonotype: Its cognate antigen has yet to be identified. No base qualities exist here, and no much larger clone lies one base off it.

Results and caveats for the whole study, not just this receptor: Compared with the aged group, the long-lived group had more naive CD4+ T cells, fewer expanded clones and increased TCR diversity, suggesting age selection. Estimates of total diversity based on one million sequenced T cells were regarded as lower bounds and as underestimates. Observed TCR beta diversity correlated strongly with the percentage of naive T cells measured by flow cytometry. Observed TCR beta diversity per million T cells fell roughly linearly with age, and a significant reduction was already apparent by age approximately 40. Because profiling used bulk unsorted PBMCs, naive and antigen-experienced compartments could not be compared conclusively. Donor CMV infection status was unknown, potentially confounding age-related changes in expanded clonotypes.

The junction shows trimming of 5 bases on V and 9 bases on J, plus 17 bases between the germline ends. From the germline V gene (reference sequence), CDR1 is SEHNR and CDR2 is FQNEAQ. The CDR3, cysteine through phenylalanine, is 14 amino acids long. The entry retains the CDR3 DNA only, 42 bases that are in frame from base 1. The donors were 40 or so Caucasian individuals from Russia, aged roughly 6 to 100 years, who were systemically healthy. Around 9.9 milliliters of peripheral blood were collected from each donor into EDTA-treated Vacutainer tubes. Ficoll-Paque density-gradient centrifugation was used to isolate PBMCs, with at least 6 million per sample. Trizol reagent was used to extract total RNA from PBMCs, with at least 6 micrograms per sample. For every donor, flow cytometry on a PBMC aliquot measured the percentage of naive CD45RAhigh/CD27high T cells.

The receptor comes from a human donor in good health. Source material: blood. The rearrangement combines TRBV7-9 with TRBJ2-1; a confident D gene designation cannot be given. The CDR3 reads as follows: CASSPSPPEVEQFF. The DNA sequence is TGTGCCAGCAGCCCATCCCCCCCAGAGGTTGAGCAGTTCTTC.